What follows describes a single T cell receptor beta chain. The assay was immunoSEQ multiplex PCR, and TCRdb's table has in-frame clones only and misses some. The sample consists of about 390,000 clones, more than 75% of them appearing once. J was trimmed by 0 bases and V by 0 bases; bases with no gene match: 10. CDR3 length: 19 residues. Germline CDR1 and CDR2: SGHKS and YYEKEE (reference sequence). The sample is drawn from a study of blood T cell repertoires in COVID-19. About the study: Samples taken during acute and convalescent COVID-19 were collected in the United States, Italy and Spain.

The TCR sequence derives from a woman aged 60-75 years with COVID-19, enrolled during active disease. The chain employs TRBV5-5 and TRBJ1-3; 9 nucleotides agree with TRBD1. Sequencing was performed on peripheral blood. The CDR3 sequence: CASSLAGGQGSFSGNTIYF. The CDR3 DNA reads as TGTGCCAGCAGCTTGGCGGGGGGACAGGGCTCCTTCTCTGGAAACACCATATATTTT.